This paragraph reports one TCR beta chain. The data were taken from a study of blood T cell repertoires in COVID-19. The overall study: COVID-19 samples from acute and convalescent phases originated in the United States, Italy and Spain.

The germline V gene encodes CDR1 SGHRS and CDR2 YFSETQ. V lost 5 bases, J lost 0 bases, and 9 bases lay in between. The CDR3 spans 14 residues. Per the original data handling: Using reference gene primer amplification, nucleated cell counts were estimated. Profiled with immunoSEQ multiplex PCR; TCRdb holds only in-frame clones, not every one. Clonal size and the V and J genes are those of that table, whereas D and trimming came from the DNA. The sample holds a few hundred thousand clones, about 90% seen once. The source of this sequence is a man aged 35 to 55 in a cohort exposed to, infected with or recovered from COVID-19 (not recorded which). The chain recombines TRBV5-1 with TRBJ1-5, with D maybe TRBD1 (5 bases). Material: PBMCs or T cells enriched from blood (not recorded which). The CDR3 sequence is CASRAGDSNQPQHF. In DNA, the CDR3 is TGCGCCAGCAGGGCGGGGGATAGCAATCAGCCCCAGCATTTT. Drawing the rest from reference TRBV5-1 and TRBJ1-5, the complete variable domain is KAGVTQTPRYLIKTRGQQVTLSCSPISGHRSVSWYQQTPGQGLQFLFEYFSETQRNKGNFPGRFSGRQFSNSRSEMNVSTLELGDSALYLCASRAGDSNQPQHFGDGTRLSIL.